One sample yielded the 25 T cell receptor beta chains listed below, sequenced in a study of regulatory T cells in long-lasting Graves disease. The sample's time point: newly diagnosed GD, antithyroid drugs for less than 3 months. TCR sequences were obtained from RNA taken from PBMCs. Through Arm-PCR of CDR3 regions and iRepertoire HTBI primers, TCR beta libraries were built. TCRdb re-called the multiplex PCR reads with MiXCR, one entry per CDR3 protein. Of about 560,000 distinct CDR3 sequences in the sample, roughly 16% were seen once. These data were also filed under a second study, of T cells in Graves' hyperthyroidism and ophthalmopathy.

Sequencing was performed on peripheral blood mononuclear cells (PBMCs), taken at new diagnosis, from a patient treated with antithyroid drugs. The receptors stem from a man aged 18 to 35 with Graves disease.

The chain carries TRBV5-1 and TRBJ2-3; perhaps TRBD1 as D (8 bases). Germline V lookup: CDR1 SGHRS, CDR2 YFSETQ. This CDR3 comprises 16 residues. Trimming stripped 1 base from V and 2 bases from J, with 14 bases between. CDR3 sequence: CASSLSGDRFTDTQYF. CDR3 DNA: TGCGCCAGCAGCTTGAGCGGGGACAGGTTCACAGATACGCAGTATTTT.

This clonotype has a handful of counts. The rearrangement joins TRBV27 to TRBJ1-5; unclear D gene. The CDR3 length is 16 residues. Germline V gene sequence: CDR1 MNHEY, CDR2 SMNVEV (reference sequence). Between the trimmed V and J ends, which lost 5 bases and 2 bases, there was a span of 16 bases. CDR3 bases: TGTGCCAGCAGTCTCTGGGCCGTTCAGGGCAATCAGCCCCAGCATTTT. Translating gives CASSLWAVQGNQPQHF.

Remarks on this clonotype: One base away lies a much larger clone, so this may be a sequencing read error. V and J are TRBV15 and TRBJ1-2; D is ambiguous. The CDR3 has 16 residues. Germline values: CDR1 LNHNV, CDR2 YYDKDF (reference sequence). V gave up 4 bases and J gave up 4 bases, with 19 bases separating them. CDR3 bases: TGTGCCACCAGCATAGATCTGGGAGGGTCCGGCTATGGCTACACCTTC. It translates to CATSIDLGGSGYGYTF.

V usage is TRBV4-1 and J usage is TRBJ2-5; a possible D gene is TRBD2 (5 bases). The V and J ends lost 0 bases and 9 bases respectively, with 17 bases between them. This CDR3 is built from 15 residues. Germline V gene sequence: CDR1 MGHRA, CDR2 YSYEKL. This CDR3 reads CASSQDTTVGGPQYF. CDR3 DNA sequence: TGCGCCAGCAGCCAAGATACAACAGTTGGAGGTCCCCAGTACTTC.

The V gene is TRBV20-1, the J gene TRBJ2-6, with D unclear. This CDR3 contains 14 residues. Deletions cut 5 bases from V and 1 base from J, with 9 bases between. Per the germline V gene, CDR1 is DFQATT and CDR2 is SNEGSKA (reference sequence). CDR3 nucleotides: TGCAGTGCTCACGACGGGTCTGGGGCCAACGTCCTGACTTTC. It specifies CSAHDGSGANVLTF.

CDR3 DNA: TGTGCCAGCAGCTATGACTCCAGCCCCTACGAGCAGTACTTC. Amino acid sequence: CASSYDSSPYEQYF. The chain couples TRBV7-9 to TRBJ2-7, with D uncertain. This CDR3 has 14 amino acids. Trimming took 4 bases from V and 2 from J, leaving 12 bases between them. CDR1 SEHNR and CDR2 FQNEAQ come from the germline V gene (reference sequence).

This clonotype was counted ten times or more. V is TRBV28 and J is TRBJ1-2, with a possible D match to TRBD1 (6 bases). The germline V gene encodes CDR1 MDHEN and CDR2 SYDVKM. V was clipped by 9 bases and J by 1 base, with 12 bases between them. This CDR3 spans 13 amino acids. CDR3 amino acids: CASRGQLNYGYTF. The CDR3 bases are TGTGCCAGTAGAGGACAGCTTAACTATGGCTACACCTTC.

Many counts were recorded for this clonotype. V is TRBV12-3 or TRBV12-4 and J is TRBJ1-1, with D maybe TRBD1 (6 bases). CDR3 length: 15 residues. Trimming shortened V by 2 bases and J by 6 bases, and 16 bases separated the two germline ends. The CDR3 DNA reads TGTGCCAGCAGTTTAAATTTGGCAGGGGAGTCTGAAGCTTTCTTT. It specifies CASSLNLAGESEAFF.

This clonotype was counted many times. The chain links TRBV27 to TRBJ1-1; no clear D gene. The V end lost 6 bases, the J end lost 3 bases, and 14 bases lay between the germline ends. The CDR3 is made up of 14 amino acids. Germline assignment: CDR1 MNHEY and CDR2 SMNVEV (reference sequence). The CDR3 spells CASRPRVKDTEAFF. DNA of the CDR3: TGTGCCAGCAGACCTCGGGTGAAAGACACTGAAGCTTTCTTT.

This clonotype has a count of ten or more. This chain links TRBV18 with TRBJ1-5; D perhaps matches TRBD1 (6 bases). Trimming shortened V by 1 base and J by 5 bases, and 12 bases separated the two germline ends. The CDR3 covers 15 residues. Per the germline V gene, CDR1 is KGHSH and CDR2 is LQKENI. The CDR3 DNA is TGTGCCAGCTCACCACGTTGGGGGGCCGATCAGCCCCAGCATTTT. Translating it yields CASSPRWGADQPQHF.

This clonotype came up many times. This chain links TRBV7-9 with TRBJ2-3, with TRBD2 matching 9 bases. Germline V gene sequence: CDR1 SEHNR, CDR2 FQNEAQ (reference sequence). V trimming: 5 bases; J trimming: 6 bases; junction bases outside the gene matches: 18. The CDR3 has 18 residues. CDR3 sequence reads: CASSVYGTSPRERDTQYF. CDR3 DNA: TGTGCCAGCAGCGTATACGGGACTAGCCCTAGGGAGAGGGATACGCAGTATTTT. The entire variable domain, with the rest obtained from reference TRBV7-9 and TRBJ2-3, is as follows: DTGVSQNPRHKITKRGQNVTFRCDPISEHNRLYWYRQTLGQGPEFLTYFQNEAQLEKSRLLSDRFSAERPKGSFSTLEIQRTEQGDSAMYLCASSVYGTSPRERDTQYFGPGTRLTVL.

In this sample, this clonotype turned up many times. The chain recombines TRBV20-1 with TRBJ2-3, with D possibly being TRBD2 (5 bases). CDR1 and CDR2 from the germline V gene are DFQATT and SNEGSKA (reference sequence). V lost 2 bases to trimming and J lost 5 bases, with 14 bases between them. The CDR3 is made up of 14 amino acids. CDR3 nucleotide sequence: TGCAGTGCTAGACTTGGACGGAGCGGAGATACGCAGTATTTT. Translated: CSARLGRSGDTQYF.

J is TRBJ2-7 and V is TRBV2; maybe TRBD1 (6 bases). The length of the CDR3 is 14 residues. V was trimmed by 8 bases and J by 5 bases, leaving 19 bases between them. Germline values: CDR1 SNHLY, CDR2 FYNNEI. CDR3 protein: CASQTGMKVNEQYF. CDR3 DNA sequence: TGTGCCAGCCAGACAGGTATGAAGGTCAACGAGCAGTACTTC.

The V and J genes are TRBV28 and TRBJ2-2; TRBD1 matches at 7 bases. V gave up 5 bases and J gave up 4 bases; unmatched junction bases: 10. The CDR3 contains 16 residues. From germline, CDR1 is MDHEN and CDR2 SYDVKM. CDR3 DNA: TGTGCCAGCAGTGGTAACAGGGGAGACGGCACCGGGGAGCTGTTTTTT. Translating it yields CASSGNRGDGTGELFF.

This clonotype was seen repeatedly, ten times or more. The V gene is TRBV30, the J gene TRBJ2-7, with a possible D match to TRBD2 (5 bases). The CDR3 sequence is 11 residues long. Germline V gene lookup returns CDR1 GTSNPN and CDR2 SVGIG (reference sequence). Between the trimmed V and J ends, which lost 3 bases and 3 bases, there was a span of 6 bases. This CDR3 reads CAWRRGYEQYF. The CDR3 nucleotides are TGTGCCTGGAGACGGGGCTACGAGCAGTACTTC.

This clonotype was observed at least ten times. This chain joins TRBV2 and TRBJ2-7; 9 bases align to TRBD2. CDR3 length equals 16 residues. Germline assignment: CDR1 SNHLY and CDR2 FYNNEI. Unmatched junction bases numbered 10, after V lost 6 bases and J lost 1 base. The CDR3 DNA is TGTGCCAGCAGAGCCGAGGGACTAGCCGTATCCTACGAGCAGTACTTC. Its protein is CASRAEGLAVSYEQYF.

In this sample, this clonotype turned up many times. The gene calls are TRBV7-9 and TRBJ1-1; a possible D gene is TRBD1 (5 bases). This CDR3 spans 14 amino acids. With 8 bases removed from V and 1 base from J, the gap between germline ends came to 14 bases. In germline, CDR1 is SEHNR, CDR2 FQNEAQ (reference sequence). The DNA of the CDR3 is TGTGCCAGCCATACTCTAGGGGAGAACACTGAAGCTTTCTTT. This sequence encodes CASHTLGENTEAFF.

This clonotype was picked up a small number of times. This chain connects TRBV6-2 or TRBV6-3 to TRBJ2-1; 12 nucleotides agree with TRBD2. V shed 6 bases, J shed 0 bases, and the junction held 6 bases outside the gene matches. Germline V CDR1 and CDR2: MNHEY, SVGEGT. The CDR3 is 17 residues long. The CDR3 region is CASRGTSGLSSYNEQFF. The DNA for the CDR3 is TGTGCCAGCAGGGGGACTAGCGGGTTAAGCTCCTACAATGAGCAGTTCTTC.

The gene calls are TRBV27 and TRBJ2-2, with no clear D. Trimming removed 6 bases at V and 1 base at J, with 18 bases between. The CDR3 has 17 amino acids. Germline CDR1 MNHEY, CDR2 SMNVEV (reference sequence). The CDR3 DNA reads TGTGCCAGCAGCCCGGTTTTGGTCCTTGGGAACACCGGGGAGCTGTTTTTT. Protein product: CASSPVLVLGNTGELFF.

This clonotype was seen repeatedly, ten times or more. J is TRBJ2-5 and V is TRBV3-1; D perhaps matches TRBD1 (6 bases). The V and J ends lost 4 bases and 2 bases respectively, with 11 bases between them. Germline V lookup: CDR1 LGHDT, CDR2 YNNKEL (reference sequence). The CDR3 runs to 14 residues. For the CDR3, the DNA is TGTGCCAGCAGCCTTACAGGGAGTCAAGAGACCCAGTACTTC. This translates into CASSLTGSQETQYF.

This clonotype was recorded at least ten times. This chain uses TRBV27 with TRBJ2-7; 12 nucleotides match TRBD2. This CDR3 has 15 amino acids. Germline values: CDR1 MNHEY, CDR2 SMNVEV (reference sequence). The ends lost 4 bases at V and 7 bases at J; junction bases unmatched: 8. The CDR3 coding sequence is TGTGCCAGCAGTTCCCTAGCGGGAGGGCTGGGGGAGCAGTACTTC. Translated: CASSSLAGGLGEQYF.

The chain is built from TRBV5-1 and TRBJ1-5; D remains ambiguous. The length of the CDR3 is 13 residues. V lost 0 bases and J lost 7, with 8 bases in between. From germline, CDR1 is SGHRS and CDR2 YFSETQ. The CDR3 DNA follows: TGCGCCAGCAGCTTGGGGTACCCACAGCCCCAGCATTTT. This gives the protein CASSLGYPQPQHF.

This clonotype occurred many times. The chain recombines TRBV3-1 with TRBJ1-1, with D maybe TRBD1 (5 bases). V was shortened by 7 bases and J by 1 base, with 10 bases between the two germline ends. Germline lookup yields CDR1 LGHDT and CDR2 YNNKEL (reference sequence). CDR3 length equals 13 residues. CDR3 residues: CASTPGPNTEAFF. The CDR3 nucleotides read TGTGCCAGCACACCGGGACCGAACACTGAAGCTTTCTTT. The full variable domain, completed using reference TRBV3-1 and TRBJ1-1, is DTAVSQTPKYLVTQMGNDKSIKCEQNLGHDTMYWYKQDSKKFLKIMFSYNNKELIINETVPNRFSPKSPDKAHLNLHINSLELGDSAVYFCASTPGPNTEAFFGQGTRLTVV.

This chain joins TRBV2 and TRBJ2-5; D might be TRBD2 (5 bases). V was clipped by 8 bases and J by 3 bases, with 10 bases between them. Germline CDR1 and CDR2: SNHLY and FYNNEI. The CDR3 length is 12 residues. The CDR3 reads CASLPAEETQYF. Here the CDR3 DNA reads TGTGCCAGCTTACCAGCGGAAGAGACCCAGTACTTC.

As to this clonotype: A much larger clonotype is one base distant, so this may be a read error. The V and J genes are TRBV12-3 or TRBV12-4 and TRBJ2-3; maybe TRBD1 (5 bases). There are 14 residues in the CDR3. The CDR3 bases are TGTGCCAGCAGCCCCGAAGGGGCGGCAGATGCGCAGTATTTT. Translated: CASSPEGAADAQYF.